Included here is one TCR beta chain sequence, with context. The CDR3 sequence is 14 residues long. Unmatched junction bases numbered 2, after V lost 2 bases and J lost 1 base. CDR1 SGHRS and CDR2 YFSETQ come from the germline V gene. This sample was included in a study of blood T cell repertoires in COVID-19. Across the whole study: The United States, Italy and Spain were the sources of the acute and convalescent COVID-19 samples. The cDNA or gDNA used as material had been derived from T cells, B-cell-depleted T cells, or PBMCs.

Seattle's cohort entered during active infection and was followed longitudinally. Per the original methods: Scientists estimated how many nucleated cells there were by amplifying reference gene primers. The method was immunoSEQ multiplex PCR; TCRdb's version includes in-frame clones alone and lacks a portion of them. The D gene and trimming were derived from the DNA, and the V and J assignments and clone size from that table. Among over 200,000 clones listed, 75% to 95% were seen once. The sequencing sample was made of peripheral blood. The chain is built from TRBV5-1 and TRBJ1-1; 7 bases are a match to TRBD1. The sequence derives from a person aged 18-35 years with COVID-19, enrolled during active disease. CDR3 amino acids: CASSFGTANTEAFF. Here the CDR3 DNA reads TGCGCCAGCAGCTTTGGGACAGCGAACACTGAAGCTTTCTTT.